One sample yielded the 9 T cell receptor beta chains listed below, sequenced in a study of blood T cell repertoires in COVID-19. Some clones are missing from TCRdb's copy, which holds only in-frame ones; the method was immunoSEQ multiplex PCR. The table includes 200,000 to 300,000 clones, about nine tenths detected once. The sample consisted of peripheral blood. These receptors all come from a man aged 55 to 70 who had recovered from COVID-19.

The chain joins TRBV20-1 to TRBJ2-1; a possible D gene is TRBD2 (5 bases). V lost 6 bases to trimming and J lost 5 bases, with 14 bases between them. The CDR3 contains 13 residues. The germline V gene has CDR1 DFQATT and CDR2 SNEGSKA (reference sequence). CDR3 sequence reads: CSASGLADNEQFF. In DNA form, the CDR3 reads TGCAGTGCGAGTGGTCTAGCCGACAATGAGCAGTTCTTC.

V and J are TRBV7-9 and TRBJ2-7; no firm D call. Germline V CDR1 and CDR2: SEHNR, FQNEAQ (reference sequence). The CDR3 extends over 13 amino acids. Between the trimmed V and J ends, which lost 1 base and 3 bases, there was a span of 7 bases. The CDR3 sequence: CASSLDYSYEQYF. CDR3 bases: TGTGCCAGCAGCTTAGATTACAGCTACGAGCAGTACTTC. Looking up the rest from reference TRBV7-9 and TRBJ2-7 gives the full variable domain: DTGVSQNPRHKITKRGQNVTFRCDPISEHNRLYWYRQTLGQGPEFLTYFQNEAQLEKSRLLSDRFSAERPKGSFSTLEIQRTEQGDSAMYLCASSLDYSYEQYFGPGTRLTVT.

This chain connects TRBV7-2 to TRBJ2-3; TRBD2 matches at 9 bases. CDR3 length: 16 residues. The trim removed 1 base at V and 6 bases at J, leaving 8 bases unmatched. The germline CDR1 and CDR2 sequences are SGHTA and FQGNSA. The CDR3: CASSLGLRGGADTQYF. CDR3 bases: TGTGCCAGCAGCTTAGGGTTGCGGGGGGGGGCGGATACGCAGTATTTT.

The J gene is TRBJ1-2, the V gene TRBV3-1 (or the pseudogene TRBV3-2), with TRBD1 identical over 10 bases. CDR3 length: 16 residues. The germline CDR1 and CDR2 sequences are LGHDT and YNNKEL (reference sequence). The junction had 7 bases not matched to a gene; V was cut back by 2 bases and J by 4 bases. The CDR3 nucleotides read TGTGCCAGCAGCCAATTAACCGGGACAGGGGCCTATGGCTACACCTTC. Translating gives CASSQLTGTGAYGYTF.

The rearrangement joins TRBV20-1 to TRBJ1-1; D unclear. The CDR3 covers 11 residues. The germline V and J ends were trimmed by 5 bases and 4 bases, with 8 bases remaining between them. Germline V gene sequence: CDR1 DFQATT, CDR2 SNEGSKA (reference sequence). CDR3: CSAPSSTEAFF. CDR3 coding DNA: TGCAGTGCTCCCTCGAGCACTGAAGCTTTCTTT.

This sequence joins TRBV9 and TRBJ1-1, with a possible D match to TRBD1 (5 bases). Germline V CDR1 and CDR2: SGDLS, YYNGEE. The CDR3 is 13 residues long. V lost 3 bases and J lost 6, with 12 bases in between. CDR3 sequence reads: CASSAWGGSEAFF. CDR3 DNA sequence: TGTGCCAGCAGCGCTTGGGGGGGATCTGAAGCTTTCTTT. Full variable domain (missing parts from reference TRBV9 and TRBJ1-1): DSGVTQTPKHLITATGQRVTLRCSPRSGDLSVYWYQQSLDQGLQFLIQYYNGEERAKGNILERFSAQQFPDLHSELNLSSLELGDSALYFCASSAWGGSEAFFGQGTRLTVV.

This rearrangement joins TRBV7-6 to TRBJ2-3; 10 bases are shared with TRBD2. Germline assignment: CDR1 SGHVS and CDR2 FNYEAQ. The CDR3 contains 16 residues. J lost 5 bases, V lost 2 bases, and 7 bases had no gene match. In DNA form, the CDR3 reads TGTGCCAGCAGCTTATTTTTGTTAGCGGGGGGAGATACGCAGTATTTT. This sequence encodes CASSLFLLAGGDTQYF.

This clone was found a few times. The V and J genes are TRBV7-6 and TRBJ2-1; D is possibly TRBD1 (5 bases). CDR1 is SGHVS and CDR2 is FNYEAQ in the germline V gene. Trimming left V 5 bases short and J 7 bases short, with 21 bases between. The CDR3 spans 16 residues. Written as DNA, the CDR3 is TGTGCCAGCAGCCCCGGCTTTATGGGGCCTATTAATGAGCAGTTCTTC. Its translation is CASSPGFMGPINEQFF.

The chain has TRBV6-2 or TRBV6-3 and TRBJ1-2; TRBD1 aligns across 8 bases. The CDR3 extends over 15 amino acids. CDR1 is MNHEY, CDR2 SVGEGT, per germline. V shed 3 bases and J 8 bases; nucleotides not matched to a gene: 11. CDR3 sequence: CASSYWTGISEGYTF. The CDR3 coding sequence is TGTGCCAGCAGTTATTGGACAGGGATATCGGAAGGCTACACCTTC.